These T cell receptor beta chains were read from a single sample in a study of T cells in narcolepsy. The data were produced by immunoSEQ multiplex PCR, yet TCRdb's version contains in-frame clones alone and is incomplete. The sample shows 30,000 or so clones, roughly 80% of them seen only once. The sequenced material came from CD45RA- memory CD4+ T cells from PBMCs. These receptors were taken from a human donor with narcolepsy. The conserved cysteine and the conserved F or W are not part of the CDR3 here.

10 | TRBV2 | ASTRGPNEQF
13 | TRBV11-1 | ASSLNRGGTGELF
14 | TRBV30 | ACRSTIRRANYGYT
11 | TRBV18 | ASSPPTGDKQY
14 | TRBV15 | ATSRDRGQGAAGYT
13 | TRBV19 | ASKSSRGDRTEAF
13 | TRBV6-1 | ASSAHRDGDYGYT
12 | TRBV6-1 | ASRWGTSSYEQY
12 | TRBV29-1 | SVEDWGRTDTQY
14 | TRBV6-1 | ASSDPSGRAQDTQY
13 | TRBV6-1 | ASSVLGQGAQEQY
12 | TRBV25-1 | ASSESIRTYEQY
15 | TRBV5-1 | ASSRGGQTSDYNEQF
13 | TRBV18 | ASSLRTGDFEKLF
12 | TRBV7-9 | ASSRTQRNTEAF
16 | TRBV7-2 | ASSLIVGLQGATDTQY
11 | TRBV4-1 | ASRSRGNSPLH
13 | TRBV14 | ASSQDRRGGDEQY
12 | TRBV25-1 | ASSAGDRYTEAF
18 | TRBV5-8 | ASSVEQGLSEYPSGNTIY
12 | TRBV4-1 | ASSQGLHRYGYT
12 | TRBV6-6 | ATTPTSPQETQY
11 | TRBV7-3 | ASSPRDGYEQY
12 | TRBV11-3 | ASSVGSSSYEQY
13 | TRBV7-9 | ASSLVGQGVDTQY
12 | TRBV2 | ASTLLRGDEKLF
19 | TRBV28 | ASSLWGTSGLAGRTAYEQY
13 | TRBV28 | ASSFRASSYNEQF
11 | TRBV19 | ASTRGGGYGYT
10 | TRBV7-3 | ASSLTEYEQY
12 | TRBV6-1 | ASSSAGTGYEQY
12 | TRBV7-2 | ASSSQGFQETQY
11 | TRBV7-2 | ASSLDPKVEQF
12 | TRBV21-1 | ASSKVEEVYGYT
11 | TRBV6-6 | ASRNMGANVLT
7 | TRBV29-1 | SVEQPQF
15 | TRBV11-2 | ASSLDRLTGRNTEAF
12 | TRBV19 | ASSGTGSNQPQH
13 | TRBV6-6 | ASKNGLAGAYEQY
10 | TRBV28 | ASSLLNQPQH
13 | TRBV7-9 | ASSFGRGKSYEQF
13 | TRBV30 | AWSAGTGMKDTQY
15 | TRBV2 | ASSEAGPRSSNQPQH
14 | TRBV5-6 | ASSFRTGEKTGELF
12 | TRBV10-2 | ASRHTGLGQPQH
12 | TRBV18 | ASTGGVRTDTQY
15 | TRBV28 | ASSRRQGGSGANVLT
12 | TRBV28 | ASSFVGSVWELF
14 | TRBV5-4 | ASSVGTGAANEKLF
11 | TRBV29-1 | SVDRASNYGYT
14 | TRBV2 | ASKPLGRLQTDTQY
11 | TRBV29-1 | SVVGDGIHTQY
12 | TRBV6-1 | ASSEPDRVYGYT
10 | TRBV28 | ASRAGKEKLF
10 | TRBV2 | ASSGGGHEQY
12 | TRBV30 | AWSALGYNQPQH
12 | TRBV11-2 | ASSEDETRRGYT
10 | TRBV6-5 | ASTSLNTEAF
12 | TRBV10-2 | ASSELQGRAEAF
13 | TRBV4-1 | ASSHPDGSNYGYT